These 20 T cell receptor beta chains originate from one sample sequenced in a study of CD8 T cells in ankylosing spondylitis. TCRdb used MiXCR to reprocess the 5' RACE reads, holding one entry per CDR3 protein. This table holds 250,000 or so distinct CDR3 sequences, roughly a quarter found once. The sequenced material came from blood, either unsorted or a sorted T cell fraction (not recorded which). These TCRs come from a male donor with ankylosing spondylitis or in good health (not recorded which).

This clonotype has only a few counts. The V gene is TRBV12-3 or TRBV12-4, the J gene TRBJ2-7, with 10 bases matching TRBD2. Losses at the gene ends were 2 bases for V and 2 bases for J; bases not matched to a gene: 3. The CDR3 is made up of 15 amino acids. Written as DNA, the CDR3 is TGTGCCAGCAGTTTAAGCGGGGGGGCACCCTACGAGCAGTACTTC. Translation gives CASSLSGGAPYEQYF.

This chain uses TRBV20-1 with TRBJ2-3; TRBD1 or TRBD2 may be the D gene (5 bases each). The CDR3 spans 14 residues. CDR1 DFQATT and CDR2 SNEGSKA come from the germline V gene (reference sequence). The ends were cut back, 6 bases at V and 5 bases at J, with 18 bases in the middle. The CDR3 region is CSAPNSRGGDTQYF. CDR3 DNA sequence: TGCAGTGCCCCCAATTCACGGGGCGGAGATACGCAGTATTTT.

This chain connects TRBV20-1 to TRBJ2-7; possibly TRBD2 for D (5 bases). This CDR3 contains 13 residues. Trimming took 6 bases from V and 3 from J, leaving 15 bases between them. CDR1 and CDR2 from the germline V gene are DFQATT and SNEGSKA (reference sequence). CDR3 nucleotide sequence: TGCAGTGCGAGCCTGGAGGAACGCTACGAGCAGTACTTC. This translates into CSASLEERYEQYF.

The chain joins TRBV7-6 to TRBJ2-5; D unresolved. Looked up from germline, CDR1 is SGHVS and CDR2 is FNYEAQ. Trimming left V 3 bases short and J 3 bases short, with 8 bases between. The CDR3 is 13 amino acids. CDR3 DNA: TGTGCCAGCAGCTTGTACTTGGAAGAGACCCAGTACTTC. It specifies CASSLYLEETQYF.

This chain links TRBV6-5 with TRBJ2-1; D is tentatively TRBD1 or TRBD2 (5 bases each). The CDR3 is 16 amino acids. Trimming cost V 2 bases and J 2 bases, with 13 bases left between them. Germline CDR1 reads MNHEY; CDR2 reads SVGAGI. This CDR3 is CASSYEGQGPYNEQFF. For the CDR3, the DNA is TGTGCCAGCAGTTACGAGGGGCAGGGCCCCTACAATGAGCAGTTCTTC.

This clonotype has ten or more counts. This chain connects TRBV7-9 to TRBJ2-3, with D unresolved. V lost 1 base and J 4 bases, leaving 9 bases between the germline ends. Germline loops: CDR1 SEHNR, CDR2 FQNEAQ (reference sequence). The CDR3 contains 14 residues. The CDR3 region has the DNA TGTGCCAGCAGCTTAGTTCGGGTGGCAGATACGCAGTATTTT. Amino acid sequence: CASSLVRVADTQYF.

The rearrangement links TRBV5-1 to TRBJ2-7; 10 bases map to TRBD2. Trimming at V came to 4 bases and at J to 0 bases, leaving 4 bases not matched to a gene. Germline assignment: CDR1 SGHRS and CDR2 YFSETQ. This CDR3 has 15 amino acids. For the CDR3, the DNA is TGCGCCAGCAGCCCTAGCGGGGGCCCCTCCTACGAGCAGTACTTC. This sequence encodes CASSPSGGPSYEQYF.

This clonotype was seen a handful of times. The chain combines TRBV5-1 with TRBJ2-7; TRBD1 matches at 8 bases. The CDR3 is made up of 15 amino acids. Per the germline V gene, CDR1 is SGHRS and CDR2 is YFSETQ. The V gene end was trimmed by 4 bases and the J gene end by 4 bases; junction bases not matched to a gene: 10. The CDR3 region is CASSLHWTGPYEQYF. In DNA, the CDR3 is TGCGCCAGCAGCCTCCACTGGACAGGGCCATACGAGCAGTACTTC.

This clonotype has at least ten counts. This chain uses TRBV18 with TRBJ1-1, with D possibly TRBD1 on 6 matching bases. The CDR3 covers 13 residues. V gave up 6 bases and J gave up 9 bases, with 17 bases separating them. Germline CDR1 is KGHSH and CDR2 is LQKENI. The CDR3 sequence is CASSPELGGKAFF. CDR3 in DNA: TGTGCCAGCTCCCCCGAGTTGGGGGGCAAAGCTTTCTTT.

The table lists this clonotype with many counts. This chain uses TRBV4-1 with TRBJ1-6, with D uncertain. Per the germline V gene, CDR1 is MGHRA and CDR2 is YSYEKL. Deletions cut 7 bases from V and 11 bases from J, with 18 bases between. The CDR3 extends over 14 amino acids. CDR3 sequence: CASKRAVGLTPLHF. The CDR3 DNA follows: TGCGCCAGCAAACGAGCGGTGGGGTTGACACCCCTCCACTTT.

The chain couples TRBV18 to TRBJ1-3, with 8 bases that match TRBD1. V lost 6 bases and J lost 9; bases outside the gene matches: 10. Germline CDR1 KGHSH, CDR2 LQKENI. This CDR3 is 14 amino acids long. The CDR3 bases are TGTGCCAGCTCTCCTGGGACAGGAGGCCCCACCATATATTTT. Protein: CASSPGTGGPTIYF.

This chain joins TRBV27 and TRBJ2-1; 8 bases fit TRBD2. Germline lookup yields CDR1 MNHEY and CDR2 SMNVEV (reference sequence). The junction had 8 bases not matched to a gene; V was cut back by 2 bases and J by 8 bases. This CDR3 spans 15 amino acids. CDR3 DNA sequence: TGTGCCAGCAGTTTAAGGCGGGGGGCCGGGGATGAGCAGTTCTTC. Translating it yields CASSLRRGAGDEQFF.

This clonotype was observed a few times. This chain's CDR3 is CASSAPGTRDNEQFF. The CDR3, as DNA: TGTGCCAGCAGCGCACCCGGGACTAGGGATAATGAGCAGTTCTTC. The J gene is TRBJ2-1, the V gene TRBV9, with TRBD2 identical over 8 bases. The V gene's germline CDR1 is SGDLS and CDR2 YYNGEE. Unmatched junction bases numbered 9, after V lost 3 bases and J lost 7 bases. The CDR3 is made up of 15 amino acids. Looking up the rest from reference TRBV9 and TRBJ2-1 gives the full variable domain: DSGVTQTPKHLITATGQRVTLRCSPRSGDLSVYWYQQSLDQGLQFLIQYYNGEERAKGNILERFSAQQFPDLHSELNLSSLELGDSALYFCASSAPGTRDNEQFFGPGTRLTVL.

This clonotype came up many times. This chain connects TRBV12-3 or TRBV12-4 to TRBJ2-5; possible D gene TRBD1, 6 bases. The CDR3 contains 16 residues. V lost 7 bases and J lost 2, with 20 bases in between. Here the CDR3 reads CASTDSPYHMQETQYF. The CDR3 DNA follows: TGTGCCAGCACGGACAGCCCCTACCATATGCAAGAGACCCAGTACTTC.

At least ten counts were recorded for this clonotype. The chain carries TRBV4-1 and TRBJ1-2; D ambiguous. Trimming removed 4 bases from V and 4 bases from J, with 13 bases in between. The CDR3 runs to 14 residues. The germline CDR1 and CDR2 sequences are MGHRA and YSYEKL. This CDR3 reads CASSRTRSTYGYTF. CDR3 nucleotides: TGCGCCAGCAGCCGCACCAGGAGTACCTATGGCTACACCTTC.

This clonotype has a count of ten or more. The J gene is TRBJ2-5, the V gene TRBV20-1, with 10 positions matching TRBD1. This CDR3 spans 14 amino acids. CDR1 and CDR2 (germline): DFQATT, SNEGSKA (reference sequence). The ends lost 5 bases at V and 4 bases at J; junction bases unmatched: 7. The CDR3 loop reads CSARQGAGRETQYF. The DNA of the CDR3 is TGCAGTGCTCGACAGGGGGCGGGGCGAGAGACCCAGTACTTC.

The chain has TRBV12-3 or TRBV12-4 and TRBJ2-7; 9 positions agree with TRBD1. The CDR3 consists of 15 residues. With 5 bases clipped from V and 3 bases from J, the junction kept 8 bases outside the gene matches. The CDR3 coding sequence is TGTGCCAGCAGTGACACCGGGACAGGGCGCTACGAGCAGTACTTC. Its translation: CASSDTGTGRYEQYF.

The chain is built from TRBV20-1 and TRBJ2-7, with 7 positions matching TRBD2. V dropped 6 bases and J dropped 4; count of bases not matched to a gene: 6. CDR3 length: 12 residues. Germline V lookup: CDR1 DFQATT, CDR2 SNEGSKA (reference sequence). In DNA form, the CDR3 reads TGCAGTGCCTCCCTGCGGGGGTACGAGCAGTACTTC. Its translation is CSASLRGYEQYF.

This clonotype was observed at least ten times. The chain has TRBV12-3 or TRBV12-4 and TRBJ2-3; 7 bases map to TRBD1. V lost 4 bases to trimming and J lost 15 bases; unmatched junction nucleotides: 7. This CDR3 is 11 amino acids long. The CDR3 DNA sequence: TGTGCCAGCAGTTCCCGGGACAGTCATTATTTT. Translated, it gives CASSSRDSHYF.

The chain combines TRBV29-1 with TRBJ2-5, with TRBD2 matching over 9 bases. V lost 4 bases and J lost 5; bases outside the gene matches: 8. There are 14 residues in the CDR3. The V gene's germline CDR1 is SQVTM and CDR2 ANQGSEA. The CDR3 DNA reads as TGCAGCGTTGGGGGACTAGCTAGGAGTGAGACCCAGTACTTC. It codes for CSVGGLARSETQYF.